This paragraph covers one T cell receptor beta chain sequence. This clone's antigen is unknown. The record has no base qualities; no much larger clone is one base away. The time point label on this specimen signifies: pre-treatment sample, taken before nivolumab and TIL therapy. Between October 2017 and January 2020, a dual-center phase I trial enrolled adults who had stage 4 NSCLC. The samples were obtained from a phase I trial that was single-arm and open-label and tested tumor-infiltrating lymphocyte therapy combined with nivolumab in advanced non-small cell lung cancer. Blood mononuclear cells from EDTA tubes were separated on a Ficoll gradient and snap-frozen as pellets, and DNA was extracted from the cells using a Qiagen mini-prep kit. V ends up 7 bases short and J 4 bases short, with an unmatched junction base count of 9. Spanning cysteine to phenylalanine, the CDR3 consists of 14 amino acids. The only DNA kept is the CDR3, 42 bases in frame from the first base. CDR1 and CDR2, per the germline V gene, are MNHEY and SVGAGI.

TCR beta CDR3 regions were amplified from genomic DNA by bias-controlled multiplex PCR with the immunoSEQ v3 hsTCRB kit. TCR libraries were sequenced on an Illumina NextSeq 500 to about 2 million read pairs for survey level or roughly 4.5-6 million for deep level. Concerning the study's data processing: The immunoSEQ Analyzer software assigned V, D and J genes, filtered out non-productive sequences, and reported clonality. To compare repertoires between infused TIL and blood, productive Simpson clonality was used along with the Morisita overlap index of productive TRB rearrangements. Absolute clonotype counts in blood were estimated as lymphocyte count times CD3+ fraction times the clone's productive frequency. TCRdb retrieved this table from immuneACCESS and kept in-frame rearrangements only. Not all clones are present; in checked studies, unresolved V genes account for under half, and no reason is known for the remainder. The V and J calls and clone size are taken from that table; D and trimming were inferred from the DNA. The sample table lists roughly 54,000 clones, around 87% of them with a count of one. Around 2.6% of the sample goes to the ten largest clones.

This record belongs to a study of TIL therapy for anti-PD-1-resistant metastatic lung cancer (dated by TCRdb to the early 2020s). Study-wide context: Tumors were collected before any PD-1/PD-L1 blockade, after which patients were given nivolumab, and patients who progressed were given lymphodepletion, an infusion of expanded TIL and IL-2. Enrolled patients had a median age of about 50 years (range 38-75) and a median tumor PD-L1 proportion score of around 5.6%. Most of the cohort had lung adenocarcinoma, including a few EGFR-mutant tumors and two ALK-rearranged tumors, and half of the patients were either current or former smokers. A median non-synonymous tumor mutation burden of approximately 1.5 mutations per megabase was determined across the cohort by whole-exome sequencing. Tumor and peripheral blood T cell receptor beta sequencing was used to track clonotypes across tumor, expanded TIL product and serial blood samples. Study-wide conclusions, independent of this receptor: The cohort was highly selected, including more treatment-naive, never-smoker and oncogene-addicted patients than is typical, which limits generalizability. The baseline peripheral repertoire was partially replaced by infused TIL clonotypes, which then decayed over months, and persistence showed no apparent association with response. The study protocol defined all tumor marker inferences as exploratory.

This chain is built from TRBV6-5 and TRBJ1-1, with 7 central nucleotides matching TRBD1. The sample consisted of blood, taken at baseline. The TCR was taken from a person between 25 and 79 years old with non-small cell lung cancer. CDR3 sequence: CASTRGREGTEAFF. In nucleotide form, the sequence is TGTGCCAGCACGAGGGGGCGCGAAGGCACTGAAGCTTTCTTT.